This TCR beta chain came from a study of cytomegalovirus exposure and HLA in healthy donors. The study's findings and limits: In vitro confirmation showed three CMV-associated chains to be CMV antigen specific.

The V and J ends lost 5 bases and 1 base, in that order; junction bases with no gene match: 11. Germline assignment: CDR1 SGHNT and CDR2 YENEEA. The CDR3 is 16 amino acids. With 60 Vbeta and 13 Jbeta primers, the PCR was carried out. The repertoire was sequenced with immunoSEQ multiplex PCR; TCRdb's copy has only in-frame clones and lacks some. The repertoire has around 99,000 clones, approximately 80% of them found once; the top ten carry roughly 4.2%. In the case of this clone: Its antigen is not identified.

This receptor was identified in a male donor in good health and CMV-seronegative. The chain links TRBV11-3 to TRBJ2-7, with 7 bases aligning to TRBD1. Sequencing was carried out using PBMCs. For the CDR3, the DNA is TGTGCCAGCAGCCCCGGACAGGTTAATATTTCCTACGAGCAGTACTTC. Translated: CASSPGQVNISYEQYF.